This TCR beta chain was sequenced for a study of blood T cell repertoires in COVID-19. This table comes from immunoSEQ multiplex PCR, and its TCRdb copy is limited to in-frame clones, with some not included. This sample has more than 100,000 clones, with around 86% found just once. This clone appeared once. The sequencing input was peripheral blood. The clonotype comes from a man aged 35 to 55 with acute or convalescent COVID-19.

This chain's CDR3 is CSVEGADTGELFF. The CDR3 DNA sequence: TGCAGCGTGGAGGGGGCCGACACCGGGGAGCTGTTTTTT. The rearrangement uses TRBV29-1 and TRBJ2-2; TRBD1 might be the D (7 bases). In germline, CDR1 is SQVTM, CDR2 ANQGSEA. This CDR3 contains 13 residues. Deletions cut 6 bases from V and 3 bases from J, with 11 bases between.